This T cell receptor (beta chain) appears in the sequencing data of a study of response to subunit inactivated influenza vaccine. This CDR3 is built from 15 residues. TCRdb ran MiXCR on the RT-PCR reads and lists one entry per CDR3 protein. This repertoire shows 650,000 to 700,000 distinct CDR3 sequences, less than 20% found once; its top ten account for roughly 11%. On this clonotype itself: The junction does not match germline at one end; this may be a read error.

Material: PBMCs from blood, obtained 11 to 12 days after vaccination. The chain couples TRBV12-3 or TRBV12-4 to TRBJ2-3; 11 bases fit TRBD2. This TCR derives from a man in his fifties who received an inactivated influenza vaccine. CDR3 in amino acids: CASSLAGGPPGTQYF. As DNA, the CDR3 is TGTGCCAGCAGTCTAGCGGGGGGTCCTCCCGGTACGCAGTATTTT.